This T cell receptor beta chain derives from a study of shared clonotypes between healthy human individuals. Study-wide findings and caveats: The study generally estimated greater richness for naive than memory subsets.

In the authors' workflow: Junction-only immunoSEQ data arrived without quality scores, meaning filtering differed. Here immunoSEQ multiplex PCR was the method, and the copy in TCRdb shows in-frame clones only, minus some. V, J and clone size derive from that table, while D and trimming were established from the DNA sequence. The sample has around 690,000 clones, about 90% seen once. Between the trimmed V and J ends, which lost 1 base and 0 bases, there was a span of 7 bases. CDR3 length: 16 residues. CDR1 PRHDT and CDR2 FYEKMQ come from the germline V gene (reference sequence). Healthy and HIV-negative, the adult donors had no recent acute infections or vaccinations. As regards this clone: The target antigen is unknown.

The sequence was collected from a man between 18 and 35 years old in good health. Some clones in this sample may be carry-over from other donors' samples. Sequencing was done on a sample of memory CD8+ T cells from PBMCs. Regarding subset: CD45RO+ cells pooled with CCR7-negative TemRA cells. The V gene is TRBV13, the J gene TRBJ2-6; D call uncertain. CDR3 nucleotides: TGTGCCAGCAGCTTAGAAGGAAACTCTGGGGCCAACGTCCTGACTTTC. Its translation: CASSLEGNSGANVLTF.